The rows below give T cell receptor beta chains drawn from one sample of a study of T cell repertoires in cytomegalovirus infection. TCRdb reprocessed the reads with MiXCR, giving one entry per CDR3 protein. Altogether about 130,000 distinct CDR3 sequences are present, 7% to 9.5% being singletons, with the ten largest covering 10%. The sequenced material came from PBMCs. The receptor set was obtained from a human donor in good health (CMV status not recorded). Some clones in this sample may be carry-over from other donors' samples. Both conserved end residues are part of each CDR3. A D gene is named only where the DNA matches it firmly. Not every row has a clone size; where given, it reads once, few, many or a size class.

few,TRBJ2-7,.,TRBV18,TGTGCCAGCTCACCCCAGGGACCCTACGAGCAGTACTTC,CASSPQGPYEQYF
many,TRBJ1-1,.,TRBV12-3/TRBV12-4,TGTGCCAGCAGTTTCTCTCTGGGGGCAGGAGGGAACACTGAAGCTTTCTTT,CASSFSLGAGGNTEAFF
many,TRBJ1-1,TRBD1,TRBV20-1,TGCAGTGCTCGACAGGGATCACTTCGGGACACTGAAGCTTTCTTT,CSARQGSLRDTEAFF
many,TRBJ2-7,TRBD2,TRBV7-2,TGTGCCAGCAGCGCGCTAGCGGGCGGGTACGAGCAGTACTTC,CASSALAGGYEQYF
few,TRBJ1-2,.,TRBV2,TGTGCCAGCAGTGAAGCGGGGGGGGGCTACACCTTC,CASSEAGGGYTF
.,TRBJ2-1,TRBD2,TRBV29-1,TGCAGCGTGGGGGGACTAGCGGGGGCCAATGAGCAGTTCTTC,CSVGGLAGANEQFF
many,TRBJ2-1,TRBD2,TRBV6-6,TGTGCCAGCAGCGAAGGGGCTAGCGGGGGCGAGTACAATGAGCAGTTCTTC,CASSEGASGGEYNEQFF
few,TRBJ1-5,.,TRBV5-1,TGCGCCAGCAGCTTGATGGGGGATAGCAATCAGCCCCAGCATTTT,CASSLMGDSNQPQHF
once,TRBJ2-3,.,TRBV19,TGTGCCAGTCAAAATGGTTCGGGGATAGATACGCAGTATTTT,CASQNGSGIDTQYF
.,TRBJ2-5,TRBD1,TRBV2,TGTGCCAGCAGTGAGCGACAGGGAGCGACCCAGTACTTC,CASSERQGATQYF
many,TRBJ2-3,.,TRBV12-3/TRBV12-4,TGTGCCAGCAGTTGGACGACGGCTCTCACAGATACGCAGTATTTT,CASSWTTALTDTQYF
few,TRBJ2-1,TRBD2,TRBV2,TGTGCCAGCAGTGACACTAGCGGGGGGTGGAATGAGCAGTTCTTC,CASSDTSGGWNEQFF
many,TRBJ1-6,TRBD1,TRBV14,TGTGCCAGCAGCCAAGGACAGGGCTGGAATTCACCCCTCCACTTT,CASSQGQGWNSPLHF
many,TRBJ2-1,TRBD2,TRBV6-2/TRBV6-3,TGTGCCAGCAGTCAGACTAGCGGGGTCTTGAATGAGCAGTTCTTC,CASSQTSGVLNEQFF
.,TRBJ2-5,TRBD1,TRBV25-1,TGTGCCAGCAGTCAATTATACAGGGGGCAGGAGGAGACCCAGTACTTC,CASSQLYRGQEETQYF
many,TRBJ1-1,.,TRBV25-1,TGTGCCAGCACACCCGGGACATCCATGAACACTGAAGCTTTCTTT,CASTPGTSMNTEAFF
many,TRBJ2-1,.,TRBV10-3,TGTGCCATCAGTGGGAGGAGGAATGAGCAGTTCTTC,CAISGRRNEQFF
medium-sized,TRBJ2-1,.,TRBV7-2,TGTGCCAGCAGCTTAGCAACAGGCTCCTACAATGAGCAGTTCTTC,CASSLATGSYNEQFF
.,TRBJ1-1,TRBD1,TRBV5-1,TGCGCCAGCAGCTTGGTAAAGGGGGCGGGGGGTTTGAGTGAAGCTTTCTTT,CASSLVKGAGGLSEAFF
.,TRBJ1-5,TRBD1,TRBV20-1,TGCAGTGCTGTACAGGGGGCTAGCAATCAGCCCCAGCATTTT,CSAVQGASNQPQHF
few,TRBJ2-3,TRBD2,TRBV5-1,TGCGCCAGCAGCCATACCACCTCGGGACTAGCGGACAGCACAGATACGCAGTATTTT,CASSHTTSGLADSTDTQYF
few,TRBJ2-1,.,TRBV28,TGTGCCAGCAGTTTAATAAGTGGCGCCTGGGGCAATGAGCAGTTCTTC,CASSLISGAWGNEQFF
many,TRBJ1-1,.,TRBV29-1,TGCAGCGTTGTCACCGGGTTGGGGAACACTGAAGCTTTCTTT,CSVVTGLGNTEAFF
many,TRBJ2-1,.,TRBV12-3/TRBV12-4,TGTGCCAGCAGTCTAGGTCATGAGCAGTTCTTC,CASSLGHEQFF
few,TRBJ2-1,TRBD2,TRBV20-1,TGCAGTGCTAACGAGCTTGAACTAGCGGTTTACAATGAGCAGTTCTTC,CSANELELAVYNEQFF
many,TRBJ2-5,TRBD1,TRBV28,TGTGCCAGCAGGTTGACAGGGGCCCAAGAGACCCAGTACTTC,CASRLTGAQETQYF
many,TRBJ2-5,.,TRBV28,TGTGCCAGCAGCGTAAGTCAAGAGACCCAGTACTTC,CASSVSQETQYF
few,TRBJ2-5,.,TRBV9,TGTGCCAGCAGCGTAGGACCGACCGGAGTGGCCCAGTACTTC,CASSVGPTGVAQYF
many,TRBJ1-1,.,TRBV12-3/TRBV12-4,TGTGCCAGCACCTTCGGACCTCCGAGGGGCACTGAAGCTTTCTTT,CASTFGPPRGTEAFF